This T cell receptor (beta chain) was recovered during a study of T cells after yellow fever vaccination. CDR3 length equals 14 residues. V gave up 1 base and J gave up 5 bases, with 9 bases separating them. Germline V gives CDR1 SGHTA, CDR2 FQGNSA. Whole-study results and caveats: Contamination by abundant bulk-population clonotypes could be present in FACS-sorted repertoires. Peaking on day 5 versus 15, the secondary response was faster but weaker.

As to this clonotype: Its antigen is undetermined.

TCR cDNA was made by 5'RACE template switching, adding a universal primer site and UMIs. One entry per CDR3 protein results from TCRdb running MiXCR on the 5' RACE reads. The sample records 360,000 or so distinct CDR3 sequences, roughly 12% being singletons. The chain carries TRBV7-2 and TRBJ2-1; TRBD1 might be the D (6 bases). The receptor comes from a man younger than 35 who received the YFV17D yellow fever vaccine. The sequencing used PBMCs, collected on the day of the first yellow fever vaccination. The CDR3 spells CASSLGGQNNEQFF. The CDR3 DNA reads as TGTGCCAGCAGCTTAGGGGGACAAAACAATGAGCAGTTCTTC.